Listed below are T cell receptor beta chains from one sample, sequenced in a study of monozygotic twins with cystic fibrosis. Method: immunoSEQ multiplex PCR; TCRdb's copy keeps in-frame clones and lacks some. The sample holds about 14,000 clones, approximately 92% seen once. The sample comprised blood. The origin of the receptors is a girl aged 2 to 9 with cystic fibrosis. The CDR3 runs from the conserved cysteine through the conserved F or W. A D gene is named only where the DNA matches it firmly. Some rows have no size entry. The others give once, few or many, or a class for an expanded clone.

j_call: TRBJ2-5; clone_size: NA; d_call: TRBD2; v_call: TRBV14; cdr3_nt: TGTGCCAGCAGCCGACATGTCGGGACTAGCGGGATGGGAGAGACCCAGTACTTC; cdr3_aa: CASSRHVGTSGMGETQYF
j_call: TRBJ1-1; clone_size: NA; d_call: NA; v_call: TRBV19; cdr3_nt: TGTGCCAGTAGAGAACGGGCCGGCAACACTGAAGCTTTCTTT; cdr3_aa: CASRERAGNTEAFF
j_call: TRBJ1-5; clone_size: NA; d_call: NA; v_call: TRBV30; cdr3_nt: TGTGCCTGGAGTGCCGGGACCCACAATCAGCCCCAGCATTTT; cdr3_aa: CAWSAGTHNQPQHF
j_call: TRBJ2-5; clone_size: NA; d_call: TRBD2; v_call: TRBV5-1; cdr3_nt: TGCGCCAGCAGCTTGGGACTAGCGGGGCACCAAGAGACCCAGTACTTC; cdr3_aa: CASSLGLAGHQETQYF
j_call: TRBJ1-5; clone_size: few; d_call: TRBD1; v_call: TRBV7-8; cdr3_nt: TGTGCCAGCAGCTTGACAGGGCGAAATCAGCCCCAGCATTTT; cdr3_aa: CASSLTGRNQPQHF
j_call: TRBJ1-1; clone_size: NA; d_call: NA; v_call: TRBV5-1; cdr3_nt: TGCGCCAGCGCCGAATCTGGCCAGGGAGAGGGGAACACTGAAGCTTTCTTT; cdr3_aa: CASAESGQGEGNTEAFF
j_call: TRBJ1-4; clone_size: NA; d_call: TRBD1; v_call: TRBV7-8; cdr3_nt: TGTGCCAGCAGCGAATCTAGGACAGGGTTATTAGGAGAAGAAAAACTGTTTTTT; cdr3_aa: CASSESRTGLLGEEKLFF
j_call: TRBJ2-1; clone_size: NA; d_call: NA; v_call: TRBV27; cdr3_nt: TGTGCCAGCAGTCCCCTAGCGACCTCGGGAGCACACAATGAGCAGTTCTTC; cdr3_aa: CASSPLATSGAHNEQFF
j_call: TRBJ1-3; clone_size: NA; d_call: NA; v_call: TRBV9; cdr3_nt: TGTGCCAGCAGCGCAGAGGGTGGGGCAGTTCTGGACACCATATATTTT; cdr3_aa: CASSAEGGAVLDTIYF
j_call: TRBJ1-3; clone_size: NA; d_call: NA; v_call: TRBV5-1; cdr3_nt: TGCGCCAGCAGCCGACAACTCCCAGGAGACACCATATATTTT; cdr3_aa: CASSRQLPGDTIYF
j_call: TRBJ1-4; clone_size: NA; d_call: NA; v_call: TRBV28; cdr3_nt: TGTGCCAGCAGGCGGAGAGGTGAAAAACTGTTTTTT; cdr3_aa: CASRRRGEKLFF
j_call: TRBJ1-5; clone_size: NA; d_call: TRBD1; v_call: TRBV27; cdr3_nt: TGTGCCAGCAGTTTATCAACAGGGGTCAAGCCCCAGCATTTT; cdr3_aa: CASSLSTGVKPQHF
j_call: TRBJ2-1; clone_size: NA; d_call: TRBD2; v_call: TRBV4-3; cdr3_nt: TGCGCCAGCAGCCAGGAACGAGGACTAGCGGGAACCAATGAGCAGTTCTTC; cdr3_aa: CASSQERGLAGTNEQFF
j_call: TRBJ1-5; clone_size: NA; d_call: NA; v_call: TRBV27; cdr3_nt: TGTGCCACTCGGGCTTCGGGAGGGGGTCAGCCCCAGCATTTT; cdr3_aa: CATRASGGGQPQHF
j_call: TRBJ2-1; clone_size: NA; d_call: NA; v_call: TRBV4-1; cdr3_nt: TGCGCCAGCAGCCAAGATGGGGGAAAGCAGTTCTTC; cdr3_aa: CASSQDGGKQFF
j_call: TRBJ2-2; clone_size: NA; d_call: TRBD1; v_call: TRBV5-1; cdr3_nt: TGCGCCAGCAGCCGGACAGGGACGAACACCGGGGAGCTGTTTTTT; cdr3_aa: CASSRTGTNTGELFF
j_call: TRBJ2-2; clone_size: NA; d_call: NA; v_call: TRBV7-7; cdr3_nt: TGTGCTAGCAGCGCTGATACGAACACCGGGGAGCTGTTTTTT; cdr3_aa: CASSADTNTGELFF